Following are 11 T cell receptor beta chains from one sample sequenced in a study of cytomegalovirus exposure and HLA in healthy donors (dated by TCRdb to about 2017). Receptors were amplified or captured by the immunoSEQ multiplex PCR assay. A mixture of 60 forward primers for TCR Vbeta segments and 13 reverse primers for TCR Jbeta segments was used in the multiplex PCR. TCRdb retrieved this table from immuneACCESS and kept in-frame rearrangements only. Not all clones are present; in checked studies, unresolved V genes account for under half, and no reason is known for the remainder. This sample gives approximately 90,000 clones in total; around 75% of them show up just once. The ten largest account for 2% to 2.5% of the sample. Specimen: PBMCs. The source is a middle-aged man in good health and CMV-seronegative.

The genes are TRBV6-6 and TRBJ2-5; 10 nucleotides agree with TRBD1. Germline V gene lookup returns CDR1 MNHNY and CDR2 SVGAGI (reference sequence). The CDR3 contains 14 residues. J gave up 3 bases and V 4 bases, and 2 bases lay outside the gene matches. CDR3 protein: CASSSGTGEETQYF. In DNA, the CDR3 is TGTGCCAGCAGTTCCGGGACAGGGGAAGAGACCCAGTACTTC.

The chain uses TRBV2 and TRBJ1-6; D remains unclear. The CDR3 consists of 19 residues. V dropped 1 base and J dropped 10 bases, with 26 bases sitting between them. Germline CDR1 is SNHLY and CDR2 is FYNNEI. CDR3 bases: TGTGCCAGCAGTGAAGAAAGGTCGGGGAACGGTCTCGTAAACTCACCCCTCCACTTT. Protein product: CASSEERSGNGLVNSPLHF.

The V call is TRBV6-1, the J call TRBJ2-7; D perhaps matches TRBD2 (6 bases). Between the trimmed V and J ends, which lost 11 bases and 0 bases, there was a span of 14 bases. This CDR3 is 13 amino acids long. Germline CDR1 MNHNS, CDR2 SASEGT. CDR3 in DNA: TGTGCCGGAGGGCCCAGCAGCTCCTACGAGCAGTACTTC. This gives the protein CAGGPSSSYEQYF.

The chain is built from TRBV2 and TRBJ2-1, with no clear D. Deletions cut 6 bases from V and 2 bases from J, with 8 bases between. Per the germline V gene, CDR1 is SNHLY and CDR2 is FYNNEI. The CDR3 loop spans 13 amino acids. This CDR3 reads CASRSLTYNEQFF. In nucleotides, the CDR3 is TGTGCCAGCAGGTCCCTAACCTACAATGAGCAGTTCTTC. Variable domain in full (rest from reference TRBV2 and TRBJ2-1): EPEVTQTPSHQVTQMGQEVILRCVPISNHLYFYWYRQILGQKVEFLVSFYNNEISEKSEIFDDQFSVERPDGSNFTLKIRSTKLEDSAMYFCASRSLTYNEQFFGPGTRLTVL.

This chain uses TRBV6-1 with TRBJ2-3, with D uncertain. In germline, CDR1 is MNHNS, CDR2 SASEGT. Trimming pared 2 bases from V and 5 bases from J, leaving 5 bases between. The CDR3 runs to 12 residues. CDR3 sequence: CASSENRDTQYF. The CDR3 nucleotides read TGTGCCAGCAGTGAAAATAGAGATACGCAGTATTTT.

In this sample, this clone turned up a few times. The V and J genes are TRBV6-5 and TRBJ1-2; 8 nucleotides line up with TRBD1. V lost 1 base, J lost 6 bases, and 7 bases stayed unmatched. Germline V gives CDR1 MNHEY, CDR2 SVGAGI. The length of the CDR3 is 15 residues. In DNA, the CDR3 is TGTGCCAGCAGTTACTATCAGGGGGCGAAGGATGGCTACACCTTC. It codes for CASSYYQGAKDGYTF.

This chain links TRBV9 with TRBJ2-3, with a tentative D call TRBD1 (5 bases). Trimming stripped 3 bases from V and 2 bases from J, with 16 bases between. Germline V gives CDR1 SGDLS, CDR2 YYNGEE. CDR3 size: 16 residues. CDR3 DNA sequence: TGTGCCAGCAGCGCCTCCATGGGGCAGTTCACAGATACGCAGTATTTT. Translated, it gives CASSASMGQFTDTQYF.

J is TRBJ2-2 and V is TRBV7-2; weak D call: TRBD1 (5 bases). V was pared by 5 bases and J by 6 bases, with 16 bases between. This CDR3 spans 15 amino acids. Germline V lookup: CDR1 SGHTA, CDR2 FQGNSA. CDR3 protein: CASSGRVLASGELFF. The CDR3 nucleotides read TGTGCCAGCAGCGGCAGGGTCTTGGCTTCCGGGGAGCTGTTTTTT.

The chain recombines TRBV7-2 with TRBJ2-1; possible D gene TRBD2, 5 bases. Germline values: CDR1 SGHTA, CDR2 FQGNSA. Between the trimmed V and J ends, which lost 3 bases and 13 bases, there was a span of 13 bases. The CDR3 totals 12 residues. CDR3 loop: CASSLQLGGQFF. CDR3 coding DNA: TGTGCCAGCAGCTTGCAACTAGGAGGTCAGTTCTTC.

This clone was counted only a few times. The rearrangement joins TRBV6-1 to TRBJ2-1, with TRBD2 identical over 7 bases. Germline V gene sequence: CDR1 MNHNS, CDR2 SASEGT. With 2 bases clipped from V and 5 bases from J, the junction kept 3 bases outside the gene matches. This CDR3 has 14 amino acids. CDR3 in amino acids: CASSELGGDNEQFF. CDR3 DNA sequence: TGTGCCAGCAGTGAATTGGGGGGGGACAATGAGCAGTTCTTC.

This chain connects TRBV5-1 to TRBJ2-5, with D possibly matching TRBD1 (6 bases). The germline V and J ends were trimmed by 4 bases and 1 base, with 11 bases remaining between them. Germline V CDR1 and CDR2: SGHRS, YFSETQ. The CDR3 has 14 amino acids. The CDR3 DNA reads TGCGCCAGCAGCATAACAGGGACCCAAGAGACCCAGTACTTC. This codes for CASSITGTQETQYF. The full variable domain, with the rest looked up from reference TRBV5-1 and TRBJ2-5, is KAGVTQTPRYLIKTRGQQVTLSCSPISGHRSVSWYQQTPGQGLQFLFEYFSETQRNKGNFPGRFSGRQFSNSRSEMNVSTLELGDSALYLCASSITGTQETQYFGPGTRLLVL.